The 5 T cell receptor beta chains below all came from one sample that was sequenced in a study of cytomegalovirus exposure and HLA in healthy donors. Both 60 Vbeta primers and 13 Jbeta primers went into the PCR. Profiling relied on immunoSEQ multiplex PCR, and the TCRdb table lists in-frame clones only, not all of them. The specimen's table records roughly 120,000 clones. Sequencing was performed on PBMCs. The receptors stem from a man between 18 and 29 years old in good health and CMV-seronegative.

The chain couples TRBV9 to TRBJ2-2; a weak D match, TRBD2 (6 bases). V was shortened by 5 bases and J by 0 bases, with 20 bases between the two germline ends. The length of the CDR3 is 18 residues. Germline CDR1 and CDR2: SGDLS and YYNGEE. CDR3 amino acids: CASSDKVGGFANTGELFF. CDR3 DNA sequence: TGTGCCAGCAGTGATAAGGTCGGGGGATTCGCGAACACCGGGGAGCTGTTTTTT.

The chain has TRBV27 and TRBJ2-1; D is unclear. Germline V gene lookup returns CDR1 MNHEY and CDR2 SMNVEV (reference sequence). The CDR3 contains 14 residues. Trimming left V 3 bases short and J 5 bases short, with 11 bases between. The CDR3, as DNA: TGTGCCAGCAGTTTGCACGTCGCGGACAATGAGCAGTTCTTC. It codes for CASSLHVADNEQFF.

This chain connects TRBV6-5 to TRBJ2-2, with TRBD2 matching over 9 bases. Germline loops: CDR1 MNHEY, CDR2 SVGAGI. This CDR3 has 16 amino acids. V lost 0 bases and J lost 6; bases outside the gene matches: 5. CDR3 region: CASSYSGGRGPGELFF. CDR3 sequence (DNA): TGTGCCAGCAGTTACTCAGGCGGGAGGGGCCCCGGGGAGCTGTTTTTT.

The chain uses TRBV5-8 and TRBJ2-1; D is ambiguous. The germline CDR1 and CDR2 sequences are SGHTS and YDEGEE. The CDR3 is 15 amino acids. V was pared by 2 bases and J by 6 bases, with 15 bases between. The CDR3 nucleotides are TGTGCCAGCAGCTTATACCCGAGGCCCGGCAATGAGCAGTTCTTC. It codes for CASSLYPRPGNEQFF.

This chain connects TRBV11-2 to TRBJ1-1; D call uncertain. Per germline, CDR1 SGHAT and CDR2 FQNNGV. Trimming took 11 bases from V and 1 from J, leaving 11 bases between them. The CDR3 totals 12 residues. The CDR3 bases are TGTGCCGGGAGGAGCTGGAACACTGAAGCTTTCTTT. Its protein product is CAGRSWNTEAFF.